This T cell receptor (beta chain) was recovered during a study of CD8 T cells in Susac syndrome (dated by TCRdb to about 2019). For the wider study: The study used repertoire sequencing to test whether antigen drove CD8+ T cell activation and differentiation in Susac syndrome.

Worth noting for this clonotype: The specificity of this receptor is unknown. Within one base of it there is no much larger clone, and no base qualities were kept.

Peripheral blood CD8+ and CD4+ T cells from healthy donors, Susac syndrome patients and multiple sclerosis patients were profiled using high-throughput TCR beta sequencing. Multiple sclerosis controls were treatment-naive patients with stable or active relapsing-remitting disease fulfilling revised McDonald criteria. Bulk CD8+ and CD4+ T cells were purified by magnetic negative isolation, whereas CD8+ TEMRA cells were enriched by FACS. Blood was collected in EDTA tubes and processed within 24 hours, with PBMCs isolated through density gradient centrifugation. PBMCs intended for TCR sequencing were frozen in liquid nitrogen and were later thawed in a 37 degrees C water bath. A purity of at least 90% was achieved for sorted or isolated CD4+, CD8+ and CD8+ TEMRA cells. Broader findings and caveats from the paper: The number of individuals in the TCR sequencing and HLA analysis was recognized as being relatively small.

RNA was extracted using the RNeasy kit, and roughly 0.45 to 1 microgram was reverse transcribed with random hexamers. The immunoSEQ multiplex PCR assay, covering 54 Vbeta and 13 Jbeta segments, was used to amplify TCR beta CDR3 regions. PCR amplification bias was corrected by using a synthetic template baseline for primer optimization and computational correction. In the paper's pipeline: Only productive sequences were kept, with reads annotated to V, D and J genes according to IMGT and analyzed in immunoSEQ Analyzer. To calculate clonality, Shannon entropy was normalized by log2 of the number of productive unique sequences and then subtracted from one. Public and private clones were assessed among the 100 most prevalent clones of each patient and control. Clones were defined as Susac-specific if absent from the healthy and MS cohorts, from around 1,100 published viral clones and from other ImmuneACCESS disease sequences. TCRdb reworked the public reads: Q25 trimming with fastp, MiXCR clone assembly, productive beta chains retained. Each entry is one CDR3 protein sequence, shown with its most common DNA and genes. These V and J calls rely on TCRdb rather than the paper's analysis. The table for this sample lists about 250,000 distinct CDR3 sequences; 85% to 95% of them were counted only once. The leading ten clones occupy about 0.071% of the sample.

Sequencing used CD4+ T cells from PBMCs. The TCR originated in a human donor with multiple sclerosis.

The bases are TGTGCCAGCAGCTTGGCCCCCAGGGCCCAAGAGACCCAGTACTTC. Its product reads: CASSLAPRAQETQYF. The rearrangement combines TRBV5-4 with TRBJ2-5; possibly the D gene is TRBD1, per 5 matching bases. CDR1 and CDR2 (SGHNT, YYREEE) derive from the germline V gene (reference sequence). The CDR3 spans 15 residues, from the cysteine through the phenylalanine. Only the CDR3 portion is preserved as DNA: 45 bases, with reading frame beginning at the first base. The V and J ends are trimmed by 0 bases and 1 base, leaving 10 bases between them. The full variable domain, completed from the reference TRBV5-4 and TRBJ2-5 proteins outside the CDR3, reads ETGVTQSPTHLIKTRGQQVTLRCSSQSGHNTVSWYQQALGQGPQFIFQYYREEENGRGNFPPRFSGLQFPNYSSELNVNALELDDSALYLCASSLAPRAQETQYFGPGTRLLVL.